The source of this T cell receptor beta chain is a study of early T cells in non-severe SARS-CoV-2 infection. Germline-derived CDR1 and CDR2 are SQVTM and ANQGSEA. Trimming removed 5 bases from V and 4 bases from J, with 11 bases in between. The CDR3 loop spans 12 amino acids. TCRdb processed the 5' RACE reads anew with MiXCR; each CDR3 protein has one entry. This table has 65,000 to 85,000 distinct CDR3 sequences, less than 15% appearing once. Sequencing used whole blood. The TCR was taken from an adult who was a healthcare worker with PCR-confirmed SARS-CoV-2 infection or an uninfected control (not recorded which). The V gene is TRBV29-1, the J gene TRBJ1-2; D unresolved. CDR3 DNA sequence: TGCAGCGTTTACAGATCCGTCTATGGCTACACCTTC. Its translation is CSVYRSVYGYTF.